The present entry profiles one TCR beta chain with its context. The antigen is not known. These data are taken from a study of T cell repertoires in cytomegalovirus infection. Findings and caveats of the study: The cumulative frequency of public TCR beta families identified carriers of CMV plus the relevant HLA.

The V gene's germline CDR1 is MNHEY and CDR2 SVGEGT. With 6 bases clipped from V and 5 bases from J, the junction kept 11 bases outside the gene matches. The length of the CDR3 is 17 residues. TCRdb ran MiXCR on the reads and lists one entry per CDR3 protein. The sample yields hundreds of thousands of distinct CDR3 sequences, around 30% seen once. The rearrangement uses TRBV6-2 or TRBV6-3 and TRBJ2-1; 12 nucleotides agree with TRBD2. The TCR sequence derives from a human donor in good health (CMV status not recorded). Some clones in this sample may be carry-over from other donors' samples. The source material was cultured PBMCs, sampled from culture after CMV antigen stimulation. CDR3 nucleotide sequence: TGTGCCAGCAGGAGGGCTAGCGGGAGGGCCAGGAACAATGAGCAGTTCTTC. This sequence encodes CASRRASGRARNNEQFF.